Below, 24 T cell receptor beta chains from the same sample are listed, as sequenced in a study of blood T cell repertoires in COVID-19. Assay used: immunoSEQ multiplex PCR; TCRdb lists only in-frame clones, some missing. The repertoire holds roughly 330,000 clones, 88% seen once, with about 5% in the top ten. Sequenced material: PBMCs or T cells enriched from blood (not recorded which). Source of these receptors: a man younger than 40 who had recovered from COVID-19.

CDR3 in DNA: TGTGCCAGCAGGCGTCGGGACAGAACCTACGAGCAGTACTTC. Encoded protein: CASRRRDRTYEQYF. J is TRBJ2-7 and V is TRBV28; 7 bases line up with TRBD1. V shed 6 bases and J 2 bases; nucleotides not matched to a gene: 7. The CDR3 has 14 residues. From germline, CDR1 is MDHEN and CDR2 SYDVKM.

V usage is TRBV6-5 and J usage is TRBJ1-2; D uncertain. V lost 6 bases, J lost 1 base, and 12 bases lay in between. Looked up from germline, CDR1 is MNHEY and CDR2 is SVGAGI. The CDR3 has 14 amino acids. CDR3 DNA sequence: TGTGCCAGCAGGTTCCAGGATCGTAACTATGGCTACACCTTC. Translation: CASRFQDRNYGYTF.

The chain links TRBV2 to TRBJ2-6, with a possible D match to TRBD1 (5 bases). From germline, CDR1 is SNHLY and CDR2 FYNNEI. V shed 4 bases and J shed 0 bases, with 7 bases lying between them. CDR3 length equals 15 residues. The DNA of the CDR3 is TGTGCCAGCAGTGCCGACAGCTCTGGGGCCAACGTCCTGACTTTC. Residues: CASSADSSGANVLTF.

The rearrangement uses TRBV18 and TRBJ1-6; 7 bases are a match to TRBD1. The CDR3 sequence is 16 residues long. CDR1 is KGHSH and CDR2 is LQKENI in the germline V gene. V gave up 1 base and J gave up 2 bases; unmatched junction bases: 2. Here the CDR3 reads CASSPLDRAYNSPLHF. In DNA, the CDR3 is TGTGCCAGCTCACCACTCGACAGGGCCTATAATTCACCCCTCCACTTT.

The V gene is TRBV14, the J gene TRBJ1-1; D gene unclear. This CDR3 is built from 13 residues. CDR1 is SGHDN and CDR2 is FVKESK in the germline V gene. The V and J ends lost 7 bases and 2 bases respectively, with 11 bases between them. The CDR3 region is CASNSRINTEAFF. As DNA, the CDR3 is TGTGCCAGCAATTCCAGGATCAACACTGAAGCTTTCTTT.

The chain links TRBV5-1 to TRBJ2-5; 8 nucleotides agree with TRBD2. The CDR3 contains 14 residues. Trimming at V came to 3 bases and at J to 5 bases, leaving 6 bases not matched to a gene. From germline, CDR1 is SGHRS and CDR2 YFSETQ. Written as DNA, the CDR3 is TGCGCCAGCAGCTCGCCGACGGGAGGGGAGACCCAGTACTTC. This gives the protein CASSSPTGGETQYF.

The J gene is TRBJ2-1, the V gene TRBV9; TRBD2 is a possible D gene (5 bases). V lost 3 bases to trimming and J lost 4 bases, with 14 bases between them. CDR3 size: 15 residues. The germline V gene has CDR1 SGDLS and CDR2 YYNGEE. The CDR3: CASSALPGNYNEQFF. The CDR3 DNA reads TGTGCCAGCAGCGCGCTCCCGGGAAATTACAATGAGCAGTTCTTC.

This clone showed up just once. The CDR3 is CASSLGLAGLGEQYF. CDR3 nucleotide sequence: TGTGCCAGCAGCTTGGGGCTAGCGGGGTTAGGAGAGCAGTACTTC. The V gene is TRBV5-4, the J gene TRBJ2-7; 9 positions agree with TRBD2. The junction had 8 bases not matched to a gene; V was cut back by 0 bases and J by 7 bases. The V gene's germline CDR1 is SGHNT and CDR2 YYREEE (reference sequence). This CDR3 spans 15 amino acids.

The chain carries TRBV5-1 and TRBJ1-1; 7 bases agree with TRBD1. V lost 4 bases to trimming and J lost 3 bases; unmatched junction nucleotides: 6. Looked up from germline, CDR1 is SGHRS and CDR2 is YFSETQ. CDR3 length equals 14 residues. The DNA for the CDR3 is TGCGCCAGCAGCCAACAGGGGCCGGACACTGAAGCTTTCTTT. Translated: CASSQQGPDTEAFF.

Written as DNA, the CDR3 is TGTGCCAGCAGCTTACGGACTAGCGGGGACGCCTACAATGAGCAGTTCTTC. It specifies CASSLRTSGDAYNEQFF. The V call is TRBV4-2, the J call TRBJ2-1; 12 positions match TRBD2. Germline assignment: CDR1 LGHNA and CDR2 YNFKEQ. V dropped 5 bases and J dropped 2; count of bases not matched to a gene: 7. CDR3 length: 17 residues.

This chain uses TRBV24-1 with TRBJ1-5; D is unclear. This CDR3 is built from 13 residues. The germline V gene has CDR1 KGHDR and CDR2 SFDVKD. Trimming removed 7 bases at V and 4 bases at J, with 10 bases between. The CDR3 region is CATRGGPNQPQHF. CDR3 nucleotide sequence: TGTGCCACCAGAGGAGGGCCAAATCAGCCCCAGCATTTT.

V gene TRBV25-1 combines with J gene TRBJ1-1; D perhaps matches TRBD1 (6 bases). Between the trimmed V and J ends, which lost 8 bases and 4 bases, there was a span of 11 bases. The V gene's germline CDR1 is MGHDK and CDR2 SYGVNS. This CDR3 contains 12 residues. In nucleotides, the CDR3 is TGTGCCAGCCCCGGGGGGCCCACTGAAGCTTTCTTT. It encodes CASPGGPTEAFF.

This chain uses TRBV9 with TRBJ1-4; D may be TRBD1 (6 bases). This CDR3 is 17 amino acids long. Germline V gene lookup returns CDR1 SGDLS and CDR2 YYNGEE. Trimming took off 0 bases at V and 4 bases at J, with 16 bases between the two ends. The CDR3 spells CASSVGSGGGGNEKLFF. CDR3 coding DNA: TGTGCCAGCAGCGTAGGGTCCGGGGGGGGCGGTAATGAAAAACTGTTTTTT.

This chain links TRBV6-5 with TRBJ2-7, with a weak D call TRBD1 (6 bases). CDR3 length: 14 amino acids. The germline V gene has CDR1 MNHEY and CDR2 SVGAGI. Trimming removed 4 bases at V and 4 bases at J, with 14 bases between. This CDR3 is CASSSLRQVYEQYF. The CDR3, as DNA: TGTGCCAGCAGTTCACTCCGACAGGTGTACGAGCAGTACTTC.

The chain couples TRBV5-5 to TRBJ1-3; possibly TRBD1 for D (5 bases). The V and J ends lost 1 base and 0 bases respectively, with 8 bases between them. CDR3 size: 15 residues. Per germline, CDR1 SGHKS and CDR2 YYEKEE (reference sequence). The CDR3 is CASSLWGDSGNTIYF. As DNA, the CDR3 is TGTGCCAGCAGCTTGTGGGGGGACTCTGGAAACACCATATATTTT.

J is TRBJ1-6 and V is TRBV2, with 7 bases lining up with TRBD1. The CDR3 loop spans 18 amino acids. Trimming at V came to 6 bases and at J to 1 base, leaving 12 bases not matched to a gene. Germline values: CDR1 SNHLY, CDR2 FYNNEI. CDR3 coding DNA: TGTGCCAGCAGATGGGACAGAAACGATGGGTCCTATAATTCACCCCTCCACTTT. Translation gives CASRWDRNDGSYNSPLHF.

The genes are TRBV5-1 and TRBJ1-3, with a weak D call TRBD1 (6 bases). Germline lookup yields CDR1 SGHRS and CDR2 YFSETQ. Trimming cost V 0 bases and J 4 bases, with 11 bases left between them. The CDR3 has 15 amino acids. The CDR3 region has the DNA TGCGCCAGCAGCTTGGACGGGGGGCAAGGAAACACCATATATTTT. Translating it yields CASSLDGGQGNTIYF.

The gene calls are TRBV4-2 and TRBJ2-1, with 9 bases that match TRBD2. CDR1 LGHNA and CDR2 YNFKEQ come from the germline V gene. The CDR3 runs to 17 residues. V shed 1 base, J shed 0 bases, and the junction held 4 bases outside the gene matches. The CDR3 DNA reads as TGTGCCAGCAGCCAAGTGAGCGGGGGGCCCTCCTACAATGAGCAGTTCTTC. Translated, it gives CASSQVSGGPSYNEQFF.

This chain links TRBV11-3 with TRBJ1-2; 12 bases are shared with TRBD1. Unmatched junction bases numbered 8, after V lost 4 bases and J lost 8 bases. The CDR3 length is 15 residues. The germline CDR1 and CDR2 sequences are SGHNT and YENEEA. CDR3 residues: CASSSTGQGAGGYTF. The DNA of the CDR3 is TGTGCCAGCAGCTCTACGGGACAGGGGGCCGGGGGCTACACCTTC.

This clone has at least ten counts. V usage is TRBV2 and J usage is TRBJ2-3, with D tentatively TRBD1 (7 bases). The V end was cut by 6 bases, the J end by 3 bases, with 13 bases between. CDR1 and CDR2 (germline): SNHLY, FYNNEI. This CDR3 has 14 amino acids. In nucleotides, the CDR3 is TGTGCCAGCAGCGAGACAGGGAGGACAGATACGCAGTATTTT. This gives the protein CASSETGRTDTQYF.

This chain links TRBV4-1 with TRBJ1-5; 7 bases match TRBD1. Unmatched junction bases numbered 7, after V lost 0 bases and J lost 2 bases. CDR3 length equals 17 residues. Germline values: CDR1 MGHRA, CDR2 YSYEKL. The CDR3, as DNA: TGCGCCAGCAGCCAAGATGGCGGGACAGTGGGCAATCAGCCCCAGCATTTT. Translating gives CASSQDGGTVGNQPQHF.

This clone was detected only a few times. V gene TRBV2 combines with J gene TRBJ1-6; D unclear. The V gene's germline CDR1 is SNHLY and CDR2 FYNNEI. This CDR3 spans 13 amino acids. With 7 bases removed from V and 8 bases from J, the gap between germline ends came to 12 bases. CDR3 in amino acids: CASIAWKDSPLHF. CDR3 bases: TGTGCCAGCATAGCCTGGAAGGATTCACCCCTCCACTTT.

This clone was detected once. CDR3 in amino acids: CASRFSGNNQPQHF. CDR3 DNA sequence: TGTGCCAGCAGATTCAGCGGAAACAATCAGCCCCAGCATTTT. The chain joins TRBV28 to TRBJ1-5, with D unresolved. V was clipped by 6 bases and J by 3 bases, with 12 bases between them. CDR3 length equals 14 residues. CDR1 MDHEN and CDR2 SYDVKM come from the germline V gene.

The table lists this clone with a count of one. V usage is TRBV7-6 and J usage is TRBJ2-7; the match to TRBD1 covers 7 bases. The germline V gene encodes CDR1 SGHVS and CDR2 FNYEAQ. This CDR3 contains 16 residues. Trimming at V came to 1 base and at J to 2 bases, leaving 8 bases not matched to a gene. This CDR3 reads CASSLEGQSYPYEQYF. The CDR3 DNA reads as TGTGCCAGCAGCTTAGAGGGACAGAGTTATCCCTACGAGCAGTACTTC.